The present TCR beta chain was sequenced within a study of beta chain features in type 1 diabetes listed by TCRdb under 2018. Regarding the research as a whole: Mean age, gender distribution, total cell number and subset yield did not differ between patients and healthy donors. Across all samples, almost 110 million sorted cells were examined, and cell number per subset correlated strongly with RNA yield. The study compared the TCRB repertoires of sorted circulating CD4+ T cell subsets in recently diagnosed type 1 diabetes patients with those in matched healthy donors. Regulatory and stem cell-like memory subsets were isolated from only 8 patients and about eight healthy donors, whereas naive and central memory subsets came from all 30 or so donors.

From its cysteine to its phenylalanine, the CDR3 spans 15 amino acids. CDR3 DNA only is kept here, 45 bases in frame from base 1. V is cut by 5 bases and J by 3 bases, and the space between the germline ends is 15 bases. Taken from the germline V gene (reference sequence), the CDR1 and CDR2 loops are SSHAT and FNYEAQ. Each donor gave one peripheral blood draw, roughly 120 mL on average, collected into heparinised tubes. A BD FACSAria II was used to sort naive, central memory, regulatory and stem cell-like memory CD4+ T cells with a panel that included CD45RO, CCR7, CD25, CD127, CD95 and CD27. Purity was above 98% for every sorted population. PBMCs were isolated right away by Lymphoprep density gradient centrifugation and were stained directly, without culture. So that batch effects would be minimized, each experiment stained and sorted samples in pairs, pairing one healthy donor with one patient.

On this clone itself: There is no known antigen for this receptor. No much larger clone is present one base from it, and per-base qualities are unavailable.

What the research found in general, with its limitations: Type 1 diabetes patients showed a moderate but significant shortening of TCRB CDR3 length in all four CD4+ subsets. Because cDNA was sequenced instead of genomic DNA, highly expressing activated cells could be over-represented, though the groups showed no difference in activation or CD3 levels. Fewer insertions and more nucleotide deletions at VDJ recombination sites were observed in patients with type 1 diabetes, implying thymic rearrangement abnormalities. Because the HLA sub-analyses included only small numbers of individuals, any influence of HLA type on TCRB rearrangement was left unresolved. PCR might favor shorter templates, but patient and control samples were amplified and corrected together, so any skew would affect both groups equally. Naive, central memory and regulatory TCRB repertoires appeared to be more alike among patients than among healthy donors.

The entire isolated RNA was reverse transcribed using the High Capacity cDNA Reverse Transcription Kit, and thus expressed TCRB transcripts were sequenced. Naive, central memory and regulatory T cell samples underwent deep immunoSEQ sequencing, averaging roughly 3.4 million total reads per sample. After sorted cells were lysed in RLT buffer, RNA was extracted with DNase-treated RNeasy Micro or Mini kits, with the choice depending on cell number. Each cell subset was processed separately to prevent cross-contamination, with patient and healthy donor samples processed together. The immunoSEQ multiplex PCR was used to amplify TCRB sequences from cDNA, generating 87-bp fragments that spanned the CDR3 region. Amplicons were sequenced on the Illumina HiSeq platform. Per the original workflow: Synthetic template baselines were used to correct PCR bias computationally, reads within Hamming distance 2 were collapsed together, and singletons that could not be merged were discarded. By aligning reads against IMGT, V, D and J genes, CDR3 length, and insertions or deletions at six rearrangement sites were assigned. Within each subset, clonotype counts were normalized to the number of sorted cells before true diversity and Gini coefficients were calculated with the tcR R package. The overlap coefficient, calculated on TCRB nucleotide sequences, was used to measure repertoire sharing. As a proxy for the pre-selection repertoire, out-of-frame TCRB sequences from naive cells were analyzed. TCRdb retrieved this table from immuneACCESS and kept in-frame rearrangements only. Not all clones are present; in checked studies, unresolved V genes account for under half, and no reason is known for the remainder. That table gives V, J and clone size, and the DNA gave D and trimming. This sample is represented by about 360,000 clones; over 9.5% of them were singletons. The top ten clonotypes cover about 0.017% of the sample.

The material sequenced was naive CD4+ T cells from blood. The cell subset or site label for this specimen denotes: true naive CD4+ T cells. This sequence uses TRBV7-7 and TRBJ2-3; TRBD1 could be the D gene, as 6 bases match. The receptor was isolated from a man between 18 and 35 years old in good health. The CDR3 reads as follows: CASSHIRGGTDTQYF. Here is the DNA: TGTGCCAGCAGCCATATTCGAGGGGGAACAGATACGCAGTATTTT.